The 9 T cell receptor beta chains presented below share a single source sample, sequenced in a study of long-term antiretroviral therapy in people with HIV. They ran version v3.0 of the immunoSEQ assay at survey level. The data were produced by immunoSEQ multiplex PCR, yet TCRdb's version contains in-frame clones alone and is incomplete. This table has about 44,000 clones, nearly 95% appearing once. The material was unsorted PBMCs, obtained 3.7 years after starting antiretroviral therapy. These receptors came from a woman between 45 and 65 years old with HIV.

The V gene is TRBV7-3, the J gene TRBJ1-1; D may be TRBD1 (5 bases). CDR3 length equals 15 residues. Germline values: CDR1 SGHTA, CDR2 FQGTGA. The V end was cut by 2 bases, the J end by 1 base, with 11 bases between. The CDR3 sequence: CASSLPTVGNTEAFF. The CDR3 nucleotides are TGTGCCAGCAGCTTACCGACAGTCGGGAACACTGAAGCTTTCTTT. Filled out from reference TRBV7-3 and TRBJ1-1, the complete variable domain reads GAGVSQTPSNKVTEKGKYVELRCDPISGHTALYWYRQSLGQGPEFLIYFQGTGAADDSGLPNDRFFAVRPEGSVSTLKIQRTERGDSAVYLCASSLPTVGNTEAFFGQGTRLTVV.

J is TRBJ2-1 and V is TRBV4-3, with 11 bases aligning to TRBD2. The CDR3 has 15 residues. J lost 7 bases, V lost 1 base, and 3 bases had no gene match. Germline CDR1 LGHNA, CDR2 YSLEER. The CDR3: CASSQVSSGGNEQFF. CDR3 in DNA: TGCGCCAGCAGCCAAGTGTCTAGCGGGGGGAATGAGCAGTTCTTC.

This clone turned up a few times. The rearrangement joins TRBV15 to TRBJ1-4, with D maybe TRBD1 (6 bases). The CDR3 runs 16 residues. Germline V gives CDR1 LNHNV, CDR2 YYDKDF (reference sequence). V gave up 0 bases and J gave up 5 bases, with 13 bases separating them. CDR3 region: CATSRDRGAGNEKLFF. The CDR3 region has the DNA TGTGCCACCAGCAGAGATAGGGGGGCCGGGAATGAAAAACTGTTTTTT.

The chain is built from TRBV5-3 and TRBJ2-2; D call uncertain. TRBV5-3 is an open reading frame, and its role is uncertain. Between the trimmed V and J ends, which lost 0 bases and 5 bases, there was a span of 14 bases. CDR3 length: 16 residues. The CDR3 sequence: CARSLDRTFWTGELFF. CDR3 nucleotide sequence: TGTGCCAGAAGCTTGGACCGTACCTTCTGGACCGGGGAGCTGTTTTTT.

The chain links TRBV5-1 to TRBJ1-1; 11 nucleotides line up with TRBD1. Germline CDR1 is SGHRS and CDR2 is YFSETQ. Trimming took 8 bases from V and 4 from J; bases not matched to a gene: 10. This CDR3 has 15 residues. The CDR3 region has the DNA TGCGCCAGTTCCGGGACAGGGGGATTTGGCACTGAAGCTTTCTTT. This codes for CASSGTGGFGTEAFF.

A note on this clone: The sample contains more than one DNA sequence encoding this CDR3. This chain connects TRBV7-9 to TRBJ2-7; TRBD1 matches at 7 bases. Germline V gives CDR1 SEHNR, CDR2 FQNEAQ (reference sequence). This CDR3 has 14 residues. V lost 5 bases and J lost 0; bases outside the gene matches: 4. The CDR3 bases are TGTGCCAGCAGCCCGACAGGGAGCTCCTACGAGCAGTACTTC. It specifies CASSPTGSSYEQYF.

This clone was counted a single time. The rearrangement links TRBV6-1 to TRBJ1-3, with a possible D match to TRBD1 (6 bases). V was trimmed by 3 bases and J by 0 bases, leaving 21 bases between them. The CDR3 loop spans 19 amino acids. CDR1 and CDR2 (germline): MNHNS, SASEGT. The CDR3 DNA reads TGTGCCAGCAGTGATGGTGGGGGGCCTCCCTTTCTCTCTGGAAACACCATATATTTT. It codes for CASSDGGGPPFLSGNTIYF.

V gene TRBV7-9 combines with J gene TRBJ2-7; TRBD2 matches at 7 bases. With 0 bases clipped from V and 2 bases from J, the junction kept 7 bases outside the gene matches. Germline values: CDR1 SEHNR, CDR2 FQNEAQ (reference sequence). The CDR3 has 16 amino acids. The CDR3 coding sequence is TGTGCCAGCAGCTTAGCGGCAGCGGGGCCGCCCTACGAGCAGTACTTC. Translation gives CASSLAAAGPPYEQYF.

J is TRBJ2-3 and V is TRBV9, with 8 bases that match TRBD2. The CDR3 sequence is 18 residues long. V dropped 4 bases and J dropped 0; count of bases not matched to a gene: 13. Germline CDR1 SGDLS, CDR2 YYNGEE. This chain's CDR3 is CASSRDGAGGSSTDTQYF. The CDR3 DNA reads TGTGCCAGCAGCCGAGATGGGGCGGGGGGCTCTAGCACAGATACGCAGTATTTT.